Sequencing of this T cell receptor (beta chain) was carried out in a study of blood T cell repertoires in COVID-19. As for the study in general: The United States, Italy and Spain supplied acute and convalescent COVID-19 samples.

The V gene's germline CDR1 is LGHDT and CDR2 YNNKEL (reference sequence). This CDR3 contains 15 residues. The germline V and J ends were trimmed by 6 bases and 0 bases, with 12 bases remaining between them. In the authors' workflow: Reference gene primer amplification gave estimated nucleated cell counts. The repertoire was sequenced with immunoSEQ multiplex PCR; TCRdb's copy has only in-frame clones and lacks some. That table furnishes V, J and clone size, whereas the DNA furnished D and trimming. Here the sample spans 120,000 or so clones, more than 70% being singletons. The source is a woman in her fifties or sixties with acute or convalescent COVID-19. The V and J genes are TRBV3-1 (or the pseudogene TRBV3-2) and TRBJ1-3; unclear D gene. Specimen: peripheral blood. For the CDR3, the DNA is TGTGCCAGCAGTCCACAACACTACTCTGGAAACACCATATATTTT. This gives the protein CASSPQHYSGNTIYF.